The 15 T cell receptor beta chains given below trace back to one sample, sequenced in a study of blood T cell repertoires in COVID-19. The assay was immunoSEQ multiplex PCR, and TCRdb's table has in-frame clones only and misses some. This table has 200,000 to 300,000 clones, less than 90% appearing once. Sample: peripheral blood. The receptors shown here come from a man aged 30 to 39 with active or convalescent COVID-19.

This sequence joins TRBV2 and TRBJ1-6; tentatively, D is TRBD1 (5 bases). Germline V gene lookup returns CDR1 SNHLY and CDR2 FYNNEI. This CDR3 is 15 amino acids long. Trimming shortened V by 5 bases and J by 6 bases, and 14 bases separated the two germline ends. CDR3 in DNA: TGTGCCAGCAGTAATGGGCAAGGGGTTAATTCACCCCTCCACTTT. Translation gives CASSNGQGVNSPLHF.

The chain is built from TRBV6-6 and TRBJ2-7, with 8 bases matching TRBD2. The CDR3 totals 15 residues. Trimming removed 2 bases from V and 3 bases from J; junction bases left unmatched: 6. Germline V CDR1 and CDR2: MNHNY, SVGAGI (reference sequence). The CDR3 coding sequence is TGTGCCAGCAGTTACCGGGGGGGGGCCATCTACGAGCAGTACTTC. Protein: CASSYRGGAIYEQYF.

This chain uses TRBV5-1 with TRBJ2-4; 9 nucleotides line up with TRBD1. Germline V CDR1 and CDR2: SGHRS, YFSETQ. The CDR3 runs 16 residues. Unmatched junction bases numbered 7, after V lost 3 bases and J lost 3 bases. CDR3 residues: CASSSDRGRVKNIQYF. Here the CDR3 DNA reads TGCGCCAGCAGCTCCGACAGGGGGAGGGTCAAAAACATTCAGTACTTC.

V usage is TRBV6-6 and J usage is TRBJ2-5; 11 bases fit TRBD1. The V segment lost 6 bases and the J segment 4 bases; nucleotides outside the gene matches: 4. Germline loops: CDR1 MNHNY, CDR2 SVGAGI (reference sequence). The CDR3 length is 14 residues. DNA for the CDR3: TGTGCCAGCAGCGGACAGGGGGCTGGAGAGACCCAGTACTTC. The encoded protein is CASSGQGAGETQYF.

This chain links TRBV4-1 with TRBJ1-2, with D possibly being TRBD1 (5 bases). The CDR3 runs 12 residues. Germline V gene sequence: CDR1 MGHRA, CDR2 YSYEKL. Trimming removed 5 bases at V and 4 bases at J, with 8 bases between. CDR3 loop: CASSTDSYGYTF. The CDR3 DNA is TGCGCCAGCAGCACAGACAGCTATGGCTACACCTTC.

The V and J genes are TRBV5-8 and TRBJ1-1; D may be TRBD1 (5 bases). The V gene's germline CDR1 is SGHTS and CDR2 YDEGEE. V lost 2 bases, J lost 3 bases, and 11 bases lay in between. CDR3 length: 14 residues. CDR3 amino acids: CASSLGVGHTEAFF. In DNA form, the CDR3 reads TGTGCCAGCAGCTTAGGGGTCGGGCACACTGAAGCTTTCTTT.

The chain joins TRBV7-2 to TRBJ2-2; TRBD1 aligns across 9 bases. The CDR3 covers 18 residues. Losses at the gene ends were 5 bases for V and 7 bases for J; bases not matched to a gene: 17. Germline CDR1 and CDR2: SGHTA and FQGNSA. CDR3 DNA: TGTGCCAGCAGCCCAAGTAGTGCGGGACAGGGTTTTGGCGGGGAGCTGTTTTTT. It encodes CASSPSSAGQGFGGELFF. Full variable domain (remainder filled in from reference TRBV7-2 and TRBJ2-2): GAGVSQSPSNKVTEKGKDVELRCDPISGHTALYWYRQSLGQGLEFLIYFQGNSAPDKSGLPSDRFSAERTGGSVSTLTIQRTQQEDSAVYLCASSPSSAGQGFGGELFFGEGSRLTVL.

J is TRBJ1-2 and V is TRBV6-4; TRBD1 might be the D (5 bases). Trimming took off 10 bases at V and 8 bases at J, with 26 bases between the two ends. This CDR3 contains 15 residues. Germline loops: CDR1 MRHNA, CDR2 SNTAGT. The CDR3, as DNA: TGTGCCAACCCCTTTATACGACAGTCCTTTCGGGGCTACACCTTC. This translates into CANPFIRQSFRGYTF.

The V call is TRBV7-9, the J call TRBJ1-2; 12 bases are a match to TRBD1. The CDR3 contains 16 residues. V shed 1 base, J shed 4 bases, and the junction held 4 bases outside the gene matches. The germline CDR1 and CDR2 sequences are SEHNR and FQNEAQ (reference sequence). The CDR3 nucleotides read TGTGCCAGCAGCTTAGGGGGACAGGGGGCAGGCTATGGCTACACCTTC. Amino acids: CASSLGGQGAGYGYTF. Full variable domain (remainder filled in from reference TRBV7-9 and TRBJ1-2): DTGVSQNPRHKITKRGQNVTFRCDPISEHNRLYWYRQTLGQGPEFLTYFQNEAQLEKSRLLSDRFSAERPKGSFSTLEIQRTEQGDSAMYLCASSLGGQGAGYGYTFGSGTRLTVV.

The chain couples TRBV9 to TRBJ1-6; D is possibly TRBD1 (5 bases). This CDR3 has 16 amino acids. Germline lookup yields CDR1 SGDLS and CDR2 YYNGEE. Trimming took 0 bases from V and 5 from J, leaving 12 bases between them. The DNA of the CDR3 is TGTGCCAGCAGCGTAGAGGGCAGGGCGCATAATTCACCCCTCCACTTT. It specifies CASSVEGRAHNSPLHF.

The chain has TRBV19 and TRBJ1-2; 7 positions agree with TRBD1. The junction had 5 bases not matched to a gene; V was cut back by 7 bases and J by 3 bases. Germline CDR1 and CDR2: LNHDA and SQIVND (reference sequence). The length of the CDR3 is 13 residues. The CDR3 nucleotides read TGTGCCAGTACAGGGGGTACTTACTATGGCTACACCTTC. This codes for CASTGGTYYGYTF.

This chain links TRBV18 with TRBJ1-2; 7 nucleotides match TRBD1. Germline loops: CDR1 KGHSH, CDR2 LQKENI. J gave up 7 bases and V 8 bases, and 13 bases lay outside the gene matches. This CDR3 has 14 amino acids. The CDR3 protein is CASERGGDSPGYTF. The CDR3 DNA follows: TGTGCCAGCGAAAGAGGGGGCGACTCACCTGGCTACACCTTC.

V gene TRBV2 combines with J gene TRBJ2-7; 7 positions match TRBD2. The junction had 9 bases not matched to a gene; V was cut back by 6 bases and J by 4 bases. The CDR3 sequence is 14 residues long. Germline V CDR1 and CDR2: SNHLY, FYNNEI. The CDR3 here is CASRGGTTLYEQYF. In DNA, the CDR3 is TGTGCCAGCAGGGGGGGGACTACCTTATACGAGCAGTACTTC.

V gene TRBV5-4 combines with J gene TRBJ1-4; D is ambiguous. Germline lookup yields CDR1 SGHNT and CDR2 YYREEE (reference sequence). CDR3 size: 14 residues. The V end was cut by 4 bases, the J end by 4 bases, with 11 bases between. The CDR3 nucleotides are TGTGCCAGCAGCCAACAGAGTCTTAATGAAAAACTGTTTTTT. This encodes CASSQQSLNEKLFF. The variable domain in full, with the rest retrieved from reference TRBV5-4 and TRBJ1-4, is ETGVTQSPTHLIKTRGQQVTLRCSSQSGHNTVSWYQQALGQGPQFIFQYYREEENGRGNFPPRFSGLQFPNYSSELNVNALELDDSALYLCASSQQSLNEKLFFGSGTQLSVL.

The chain has TRBV21-1 and TRBJ2-3; the table's D call, TRBD1, was not checked against the DNA. TRBV21-1 is listed as a pseudogene. The CDR3 has 16 residues. CDR3 nucleotides: TGTGCCAGCAGCAAAGCTGACAGGGGCCTCACAGATACGCAGTATTTT. Amino acids: CASSKADRGLTDTQYF.